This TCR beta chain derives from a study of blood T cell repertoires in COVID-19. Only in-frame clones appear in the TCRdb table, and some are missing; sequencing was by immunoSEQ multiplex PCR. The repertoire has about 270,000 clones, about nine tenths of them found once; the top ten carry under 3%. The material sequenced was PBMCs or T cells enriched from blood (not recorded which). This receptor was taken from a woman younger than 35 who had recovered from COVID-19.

CDR3 coding DNA: TGCGCCAGCAGCTTCGGGACAGGGGGTAACGAGCAGTACTTC. This sequence encodes CASSFGTGGNEQYF. The chain is built from TRBV5-1 and TRBJ2-7, with TRBD1 matching over 11 bases. V shed 2 bases, J shed 5 bases, and the junction held 3 bases outside the gene matches. Germline lookup yields CDR1 SGHRS and CDR2 YFSETQ. This CDR3 spans 14 amino acids.